Following are 20 T cell receptor beta chains from one sample sequenced in a study of human T cells and chemical hapten exposure. This sample's time point: patch test 1, 2 weeks after DPC sensitization. Regarding treatment: therapeutic diphenylcyclopropenone sensitization with weekly scalp DPC. TCRdb called the RACE reads again in MiXCR, with one record for every CDR3 protein. The table has about 120,000 distinct CDR3 sequences, approximately 15% seen once. The sample consisted of whole blood, taken in connection with sensitization to the hapten diphenylcyclopropenone (DPC). Source of these receptors: a man younger than 30 with alopecia areata. Some clones in this sample may be carry-over from other donors' samples.

This clonotype was picked up a small number of times. The chain couples TRBV20-1 to TRBJ1-6; 9 positions match TRBD1. The germline V gene has CDR1 DFQATT and CDR2 SNEGSKA (reference sequence). CDR3 length: 14 residues. J lost 10 bases, V lost 0 bases, and 4 bases had no gene match. In DNA, the CDR3 is TGCAGTGCTAGAGACGACAGGGGGAAATCACCCCTCCACTTT. Its translation: CSARDDRGKSPLHF.

V gene TRBV29-1 combines with J gene TRBJ2-4; 7 nucleotides match TRBD1. Germline loops: CDR1 SQVTM, CDR2 ANQGSEA. V dropped 4 bases and J dropped 8; count of bases not matched to a gene: 5. The CDR3 runs to 12 residues. In DNA, the CDR3 is TGCAGCGTTGGAGAGGGGGCGGACATTCAGTACTTC. Amino acids: CSVGEGADIQYF.

This clonotype showed up many times. The J gene is TRBJ1-3, the V gene TRBV5-1; tentatively, D is TRBD1 (5 bases). V lost 0 bases, J lost 2 bases, and 6 bases lay in between. CDR3 length: 14 amino acids. From germline, CDR1 is SGHRS and CDR2 YFSETQ. The CDR3 coding sequence is TGCGCCAGCAGCTTGGAGGGGACTGGAAACACCATATATTTT. This translates into CASSLEGTGNTIYF.

V usage is TRBV7-2 and J usage is TRBJ1-1; D gene ambiguous. The V and J ends lost 3 bases and 3 bases respectively, with 11 bases between them. CDR1 and CDR2 from the germline V gene are SGHTA and FQGNSA. The CDR3 is 14 amino acids. In DNA form, the CDR3 reads TGTGCCAGCAGCTTGGCCGATTCCCACACTGAAGCTTTCTTT. Amino acid sequence: CASSLADSHTEAFF.

This chain links TRBV4-1 with TRBJ2-7, with D uncertain. Germline V gives CDR1 MGHRA, CDR2 YSYEKL. V gave up 4 bases and J gave up 3 bases, with 16 bases separating them. CDR3 length: 15 amino acids. This chain's CDR3 is CASSLLAGQIYEQYF. The CDR3 region has the DNA TGCGCCAGCAGCCTATTAGCCGGGCAAATCTACGAGCAGTACTTC.

This clonotype occurred a few times. The V call is TRBV11-1, the J call TRBJ2-3; 7 bases match TRBD1. The CDR3 consists of 15 residues. The V and J ends lost 2 bases and 6 bases, in that order; junction bases with no gene match: 8. Germline loops: CDR1 SGHAT, CDR2 FQDESV (reference sequence). The chain's CDR3 is CASSLYRGTGDTQYF. In DNA form, the CDR3 reads TGTGCCAGCAGCTTATACAGGGGAACGGGTGATACGCAGTATTTT. Complete variable domain (other parts from reference TRBV11-1 and TRBJ2-3): EAEVAQSPRYKITEKSQAVAFWCDPISGHATLYWYRQILGQGPELLVQFQDESVVDDSQLPKDRFSAERLKGVDSTLKIQPAELGDSAMYLCASSLYRGTGDTQYFGPGTRLTVL.

This chain links TRBV11-2 with TRBJ2-7; D remains unclear. This CDR3 contains 13 residues. Germline CDR1 SGHAT, CDR2 FQNNGV. V lost 6 bases, J lost 4 bases, and 13 bases lay in between. The CDR3 is CASRKLYEYEQYF. As DNA, the CDR3 is TGTGCCAGCAGGAAACTCTACGAGTACGAGCAGTACTTC.

V is TRBV6-1 and J is TRBJ1-2, with 8 bases fitting TRBD1. Looked up from germline, CDR1 is MNHNS and CDR2 is SASEGT. CDR3 length equals 12 residues. V lost 6 bases to trimming and J lost 10 bases; unmatched junction nucleotides: 7. The CDR3 DNA follows: TGTGCCAGCAGAAGACAGGGGACCCCCTACACCTTC. The encoded protein is CASRRQGTPYTF.

The chain is built from TRBV27 and TRBJ2-3; tentative D call: TRBD1 (6 bases). Per germline, CDR1 MNHEY and CDR2 SMNVEV (reference sequence). The CDR3 loop spans 16 amino acids. Trimming took 2 bases from V and 2 from J, leaving 14 bases between them. CDR3 sequence reads: CASSLNRAVVTDTQYF. The CDR3 nucleotides are TGTGCCAGCAGTTTAAACAGGGCAGTGGTCACAGATACGCAGTATTTT.

This clonotype is medium-sized. The chain recombines TRBV12-3 or TRBV12-4 with TRBJ2-1, with 10 bases lining up with TRBD2. This CDR3 contains 16 residues. With 7 bases clipped from V and 2 bases from J, the junction kept 8 bases outside the gene matches. The CDR3 reads CASILYSGGPYNEQFF. CDR3 bases: TGTGCCAGCATCCTTTATAGCGGGGGGCCCTACAATGAGCAGTTCTTC.

This clonotype was observed a handful of times. Here the CDR3 DNA reads TGCGCCAGCAGCCGGGACAGAATCACCGGGGAGCTGTTTTTT. Its translation: CASSRDRITGELFF. The chain employs TRBV4-3 and TRBJ2-2; TRBD1 matches 7 bases. CDR1 is LGHNA and CDR2 is YSLEER in the germline V gene. This CDR3 comprises 14 residues. The trim removed 4 bases at V and 4 bases at J, leaving 3 bases unmatched.

This clonotype was observed a few times. This rearrangement joins TRBV4-3 to TRBJ1-5, with D unresolved. The CDR3 consists of 13 residues. The V and J ends lost 5 bases and 7 bases respectively, with 12 bases between them. Germline CDR1 LGHNA, CDR2 YSLEER. The CDR3 coding sequence is TGCGCCAGCAGCTCGAAACTTGACCAGCCCCAGCATTTT. It encodes CASSSKLDQPQHF.

In this sample, this clonotype turned up a few times. The V call is TRBV12-3 or TRBV12-4, the J call TRBJ1-6; D not certain. This CDR3 has 15 residues. Deletions cut 2 bases from V and 9 bases from J, with 14 bases between. CDR3 in amino acids: CASSLNEGPGSPLHF. The CDR3 DNA reads as TGTGCCAGCAGTTTAAACGAAGGACCAGGTTCACCCCTCCACTTT.

The CDR3 reads CASSYAPGSKETQYF. The CDR3 DNA reads as TGTGCCAGCAGTTACGCCCCCGGATCGAAAGAGACCCAGTACTTC. J is TRBJ2-5 and V is TRBV6-6; D is undetermined. Trimming shortened V by 2 bases and J by 3 bases, and 13 bases separated the two germline ends. CDR1 and CDR2 (germline): MNHNY, SVGAGI (reference sequence). The CDR3 consists of 15 residues.

This chain uses TRBV6-2 or TRBV6-3 with TRBJ1-5, with D maybe TRBD1 (5 bases). The CDR3 consists of 16 residues. The V end lost 0 bases, the J end lost 6 bases, and 15 bases lay between the germline ends. CDR1 and CDR2 from the germline V gene are MNHEY and SVGEGT. Written as DNA, the CDR3 is TGTGCCAGCAGTTACTCAGGGGTCAGGGCTATTCAGCCCCAGCATTTT. It translates to CASSYSGVRAIQPQHF.

This clonotype was observed at least ten times. The genes are TRBV7-6 and TRBJ1-2; possibly TRBD1 for D (6 bases). The V gene's germline CDR1 is SGHVS and CDR2 FNYEAQ. The CDR3 has 13 residues. V lost 6 bases and J lost 6, with 14 bases in between. The CDR3 is CASSPDSRDGYTF. CDR3 nucleotides: TGTGCCAGCAGTCCGGACAGTAGGGATGGCTACACCTTC.

This clonotype has a count of ten or more. J is TRBJ2-1 and V is TRBV7-2; 10 bases are a match to TRBD2. The V segment lost 3 bases and the J segment 6 bases; nucleotides outside the gene matches: 2. There are 14 residues in the CDR3. The V gene's germline CDR1 is SGHTA and CDR2 FQGNSA. In nucleotides, the CDR3 is TGTGCCAGCAGCTTCGGGACTAGCGCCAATGAGCAGTTCTTC. It is translated as CASSFGTSANEQFF.

V gene TRBV5-6 combines with J gene TRBJ2-2; no clear D. Germline assignment: CDR1 SGHDT and CDR2 YYEEEE. CDR3 length equals 12 residues. V lost 2 bases and J 7 bases, leaving 6 bases between the germline ends. The CDR3 sequence: CASSLHGGELFF. For the CDR3, the DNA is TGTGCCAGCAGCTTACATGGCGGGGAGCTGTTTTTT.

The J gene is TRBJ1-2, the V gene TRBV6-5; D unresolved. Germline lookup yields CDR1 MNHEY and CDR2 SVGAGI. The V and J ends lost 6 bases and 0 bases respectively, with 11 bases between them. The CDR3 has 14 residues. The CDR3 protein is CASSKLRTNYGYTF. The CDR3 coding sequence is TGTGCCAGCAGCAAGCTCCGGACTAACTATGGCTACACCTTC.

V usage is TRBV20-1 and J usage is TRBJ1-1; D is undetermined. Trimming took 6 bases from V and 3 from J, leaving 8 bases between them. This CDR3 has 11 amino acids. Germline CDR1 is DFQATT and CDR2 is SNEGSKA (reference sequence). As DNA, the CDR3 is TGCAGTGCAGCCATAGACACTGAAGCTTTCTTT. Residues: CSAAIDTEAFF.